The clone carrying this T cell receptor (beta chain) was counted a few times. Its antigen is currently unknown. This sample was taken from a study of T cell repertoires in aging, cancer and after chemotherapy. Background on the study: Millions of TCR reads were in the whole dataset.

Multiplex touch-down PCR with TRB-A/B primers amplified rearranged V-D-J TRB sequences. MiXCR was run by TCRdb on the multiplex PCR reads, yielding one entry per CDR3 protein. The profile shows around 17,000 distinct CDR3 sequences, roughly 53% of them singletons. Germline assignment: CDR1 SQVTM and CDR2 ANQGSEA. Trimming cost V 5 bases and J 5 bases, with 15 bases left between them. The CDR3 consists of 13 residues. Study-wide points: Healthy donors lost TCR diversity with age mainly through richness, cancer patients through richness and evenness. Compared with age-matched healthy donors, untreated hematological or solid cancer patients showed higher blood TCR clonality.

TCR beta rearrangements were amplified from peripheral blood genomic DNA. The sample comprised blood. The rearrangement links TRBV29-1 to TRBJ1-2; D perhaps matches TRBD1 (5 bases). This TCR came from a human donor in good health. CDR3 in amino acids: CSVTQGMSYGYTF. CDR3 nucleotides: TGCAGCGTTACGCAGGGTATGTCGTATGGCTACACCTTC.